This passage covers 24 T cell receptor beta chains from one sample sequenced in a study of shared clonotypes between healthy human individuals (TCRdb year 2020). CD8 naive samples consisted of CD45RO-negative cells that were positively selected for CCR7, yielding a CD45RA+CCR7+ population without TemRA cells. Receptor amplification or capture employed the immunoSEQ multiplex PCR assay. As stored in TCRdb, this immuneACCESS dataset retains in-frame rearrangements with V and J assigned. A fraction of the clones does not appear; measured against another copy, unresolved V genes explain less than half of the discrepancy, and the remainder lacks a known reason. The sample table lists hundreds of thousands of clones, roughly 95% of them with a count of one. The ten largest clonotypes hold 0.11% of the sample. The sample was naive CD8+ T cells sorted from blood. In the paper's terms, the cell subset or site label means: CD45RA+CCR7+. The receptors stem from a woman aged 25 to 45 in good health.

This clone was seen only once. The chain uses TRBV28 and TRBJ1-1, with D maybe TRBD1 (6 bases). The ends were cut back, 1 base at V and 4 bases at J, with 13 bases in the middle. CDR1 and CDR2 (germline): MDHEN, SYDVKM. The CDR3 is made up of 15 amino acids. This chain's CDR3 is CASSLFGGLGTEAFF. In DNA, the CDR3 is TGTGCCAGCAGTTTATTTGGGGGCTTGGGCACTGAAGCTTTCTTT. Based on the CDR3 plus reference TRBV28 and TRBJ1-1, the full variable domain is DVKVTQSSRYLVKRTGEKVFLECVQDMDHENMFWYRQDPGLGLRLIYFSYDVKMKEKGDIPEGYSVSREKKERFSLILESASTNQTSMYLCASSLFGGLGTEAFFGQGTRLTVV.

The chain couples TRBV28 to TRBJ2-2, with D unclear. The CDR3 is made up of 14 amino acids. Trimming took 5 bases from V and 3 from J, leaving 10 bases between them. Germline CDR1 MDHEN, CDR2 SYDVKM. For the CDR3, the DNA is TGTGCCAGCAGTAATCGTCGTGACACCGGGGAGCTGTTTTTT. Amino acid sequence: CASSNRRDTGELFF.

The chain links TRBV5-1 to TRBJ2-1; D is uncertain. CDR3 length: 16 residues. Trimming removed 0 bases at V and 4 bases at J, with 14 bases between. Germline CDR1 is SGHRS and CDR2 is YFSETQ. CDR3 residues: CASSLVGIPDYNEQFF. DNA for the CDR3: TGCGCCAGCAGCTTGGTAGGGATTCCGGATTACAATGAGCAGTTCTTC.

The V and J genes are TRBV2 and TRBJ2-4, with TRBD2 matching over 10 bases. In germline, CDR1 is SNHLY, CDR2 FYNNEI. The J segment lost 9 bases and the V segment lost 6 bases, leaving 11 bases of the junction unmatched. This CDR3 is 15 amino acids long. The CDR3 is CASRSGRAGGGIQYF. CDR3 DNA sequence: TGTGCCAGCAGGAGCGGGAGGGCCGGGGGCGGCATTCAGTACTTC.

This chain uses TRBV5-6 with TRBJ1-1; 8 bases align to TRBD1. V shed 0 bases and J 3 bases; nucleotides not matched to a gene: 7. Germline V gene data show CDR1 as SGHDT and CDR2 as YYEEEE. This CDR3 is 16 amino acids long. The CDR3 region has the DNA TGTGCCAGCAGCTTGGGGACAGGGAGTTGGTACACTGAAGCTTTCTTT. It specifies CASSLGTGSWYTEAFF. The full variable domain, in which reference TRBV5-6 and TRBJ1-1 provide the parts outside the CDR3, is DAGVTQSPTHLIKTRGQQVTLRCSPKSGHDTVSWYQQALGQGPQFIFQYYEEEERQRGNFPDRFSGHQFPNYSSELNVNALLLGDSALYLCASSLGTGSWYTEAFFGQGTRLTVV.

This clone was seen a single time. The V and J genes are TRBV2 and TRBJ2-1; D gene ambiguous. The V end lost 8 bases, the J end lost 10 bases, and 15 bases lay between the germline ends. Germline CDR1 SNHLY, CDR2 FYNNEI. The CDR3 has 12 amino acids. CDR3 sequence (DNA): TGTGCCAGCTTGGGTCTTGACCCAGAGCAGTTCTTC. Its translation is CASLGLDPEQFF.

The chain employs TRBV27 and TRBJ1-1; no clear D gene. The CDR3 consists of 12 residues. Trimming took off 0 bases at V and 9 bases at J, with 8 bases between the two ends. Germline lookup yields CDR1 MNHEY and CDR2 SMNVEV (reference sequence). The CDR3 is CASSLSGSQAFF. The CDR3 DNA sequence: TGTGCCAGCAGTTTATCGGGGAGCCAAGCTTTCTTT.

The V and J genes are TRBV7-7 and TRBJ2-7; D is undetermined. CDR1 and CDR2 (germline): SSHAT, FNYEAQ (reference sequence). V was shortened by 1 base and J by 2 bases, with 6 bases between the two germline ends. CDR3 length equals 13 residues. The CDR3 loop is CASSLDLTYEQYF. As DNA, the CDR3 is TGTGCCAGCAGCTTAGACTTGACCTACGAGCAGTACTTC.

The chain combines TRBV30 with TRBJ1-2; TRBD1 might be the D (5 bases). Deletions cut 5 bases from V and 0 bases from J, with 16 bases between. CDR3 size: 15 residues. From germline, CDR1 is GTSNPN and CDR2 SVGIG (reference sequence). The CDR3 region has the DNA TGTGCCTGGGGAGTCCGGACAAGGACTAACTATGGCTACACCTTC. This encodes CAWGVRTRTNYGYTF.

The chain joins TRBV7-9 to TRBJ2-3; 11 positions agree with TRBD1. V was pared by 5 bases and J by 1 base, with 5 bases of the junction left unmatched. This CDR3 spans 16 amino acids. In germline, CDR1 is SEHNR, CDR2 FQNEAQ (reference sequence). CDR3 nucleotide sequence: TGTGCCAGCAGCACGGACAGGGGGCGAGGCACAGATACGCAGTATTTT. This codes for CASSTDRGRGTDTQYF.

The count of this clone is one. The chain has TRBV7-9 and TRBJ1-4; TRBD1 is a possible D gene (5 bases). Deletions cut 0 bases from V and 5 bases from J, with 7 bases between. The CDR3 spans 14 residues. Germline CDR1 is SEHNR and CDR2 is FQNEAQ (reference sequence). The CDR3 DNA reads as TGTGCCAGCAGCTTAGCCGGGGGGAATGAAAAACTGTTTTTT. Its translation: CASSLAGGNEKLFF.

The chain has TRBV7-9 and TRBJ2-7, with D tentatively TRBD2 (5 bases). CDR3 length equals 13 residues. Germline V gives CDR1 SEHNR, CDR2 FQNEAQ (reference sequence). Trimming stripped 5 bases from V and 1 base from J, with 9 bases between. The CDR3 DNA reads TGTGCCAGCAGCGAGACTACTTCCTACGAGCAGTACTTC. As protein: CASSETTSYEQYF.

The chain uses TRBV11-2 and TRBJ2-1; 9 bases agree with TRBD2. The CDR3 has 14 amino acids. Germline V CDR1 and CDR2: SGHAT, FQNNGV. The ends lost 1 base at V and 5 bases at J; junction bases unmatched: 0. The CDR3 loop reads CASSLVAGDNEQFF. Written as DNA, the CDR3 is TGTGCCAGCAGCTTAGTAGCGGGAGACAATGAGCAGTTCTTC.

This clone was seen a handful of times. The V gene is TRBV11-2, the J gene TRBJ2-3; D is unresolved. V lost 4 bases and J 2 bases, leaving 16 bases between the germline ends. CDR3 length equals 16 residues. Germline V CDR1 and CDR2: SGHAT, FQNNGV. CDR3: CASSSLWDTYTDTQYF. The CDR3 DNA reads as TGTGCCAGCAGCTCCCTGTGGGATACGTACACAGATACGCAGTATTTT.

The chain has TRBV5-1 and TRBJ1-4; TRBD1 agrees at 7 bases. Germline CDR1 reads SGHRS; CDR2 reads YFSETQ. This CDR3 has 14 residues. The V and J ends lost 4 bases and 4 bases, in that order; junction bases with no gene match: 4. The CDR3 bases are TGCGCCAGCAGCCCCGGGGACAGTAATGAAAAACTGTTTTTT. It specifies CASSPGDSNEKLFF.

This rearrangement joins TRBV27 to TRBJ2-7; D is unclear. The germline gives CDR1 MNHEY, CDR2 SMNVEV (reference sequence). V was trimmed by 0 bases and J by 4 bases, leaving 7 bases between them. This CDR3 is 13 amino acids long. As DNA, the CDR3 is TGTGCCAGCAGTTTATCCTCCGATTACGAGCAGTACTTC. It is translated as CASSLSSDYEQYF.

The rearrangement uses TRBV13 and TRBJ2-3, with 8 bases that match TRBD1. This CDR3 is 13 amino acids long. J was trimmed by 6 bases and V by 8 bases; bases with no gene match: 7. Germline V gene data show CDR1 as PRHDT and CDR2 as FYEKMQ (reference sequence). The DNA of the CDR3 is TGTGCCAGCCAGGGGGCGGGGCGGGATACGCAGTATTTT. Translating gives CASQGAGRDTQYF.

This chain connects TRBV7-9 to TRBJ2-7; D perhaps matches TRBD1 (5 bases). The germline gives CDR1 SEHNR, CDR2 FQNEAQ (reference sequence). CDR3 length: 13 residues. The V and J ends lost 7 bases and 3 bases respectively, with 13 bases between them. For the CDR3, the DNA is TGTGCCAGCACCCAGGGCCCCGGCTACGAGCAGTACTTC. Translated: CASTQGPGYEQYF.

The genes are TRBV7-6 and TRBJ2-3; 9 nucleotides match TRBD1. V lost 1 base and J lost 3; bases outside the gene matches: 11. The CDR3 spans 18 residues. The germline gives CDR1 SGHVS, CDR2 FNYEAQ. The CDR3 reads CASSLDMGGTGTTDTQYF. The CDR3 region has the DNA TGTGCCAGCAGCTTAGATATGGGGGGGACAGGGACAACAGATACGCAGTATTTT.

The rearrangement joins TRBV7-9 to TRBJ2-5; D remains ambiguous. Germline CDR1 and CDR2: SEHNR and FQNEAQ (reference sequence). V was clipped by 4 bases and J by 2 bases, with 17 bases between them. The CDR3 has 16 residues. CDR3 amino acids: CASSSWGDQYQETQYF. For the CDR3, the DNA is TGTGCCAGCAGCTCTTGGGGTGATCAATATCAAGAGACCCAGTACTTC.

The rearrangement joins TRBV5-1 to TRBJ2-1; no clear D. The germline V gene has CDR1 SGHRS and CDR2 YFSETQ. The CDR3 covers 15 residues. V was clipped by 5 bases and J by 0 bases, with 12 bases between them. CDR3 coding DNA: TGCGCCAGCAGATCCGACTGGAGCTCCTACAATGAGCAGTTCTTC. Protein product: CASRSDWSSYNEQFF.

V is TRBV5-5 and J is TRBJ2-7; a possible D gene is TRBD1 (5 bases). Germline CDR1 reads SGHKS; CDR2 reads YYEKEE (reference sequence). The V end was cut by 2 bases, the J end by 2 bases, with 8 bases between. CDR3 length equals 13 residues. CDR3 in DNA: TGTGCCAGCAGCTTCAGACAGACCTACGAGCAGTACTTC. Translation: CASSFRQTYEQYF.

The chain recombines TRBV6-6 with TRBJ2-3, with TRBD2 identical over 11 bases. Germline loops: CDR1 MNHNY, CDR2 SVGAGI (reference sequence). This CDR3 comprises 16 residues. Losses at the gene ends were 6 bases for V and 8 bases for J; bases not matched to a gene: 13. The CDR3 spells CASSPSTSGTESTQYF. DNA of the CDR3: TGTGCCAGCAGCCCCTCGACTAGCGGGACTGAAAGTACGCAGTATTTT.

The CDR3 nucleotides are TGTGCCAGCAGCTTAGCAGGGATCTATCAGCCCCAGCATTTT. It codes for CASSLAGIYQPQHF. This sequence joins TRBV7-8 and TRBJ1-5; D gene ambiguous. With 0 bases removed from V and 5 bases from J, the gap between germline ends came to 8 bases. This CDR3 has 14 residues. Germline assignment: CDR1 SGHVS and CDR2 FQNEAQ.